One and the same sample provided the 27 T cell receptor beta chains below, sequenced in a study of T cell responses to AZD1222 COVID-19 vaccine. Some clones are missing from TCRdb's copy, which holds only in-frame ones; the method was immunoSEQ multiplex PCR. The sample holds about 120,000 clones, about nine tenths seen once. Material: peripheral blood, obtained on day 0 of AZD1222 vaccination. The receptors were sampled from an adult in good health.

This rearrangement joins TRBV3-1 (or the pseudogene TRBV3-2) to TRBJ2-5; tentative D call: TRBD1 (7 bases). Germline V lookup: CDR1 LGHDT, CDR2 YNNKEL (reference sequence). V lost 5 bases to trimming and J lost 6 bases, with 13 bases between them. The CDR3 has 13 amino acids. The CDR3 reads CASSYQGGKTQYF. The CDR3 DNA follows: TGTGCCAGCAGCTATCAGGGGGGAAAGACCCAGTACTTC.

This clone has only a few counts. The rearrangement uses TRBV5-4 and TRBJ1-2; 7 nucleotides agree with TRBD1. The length of the CDR3 is 14 residues. Losses at the gene ends were 4 bases for V and 3 bases for J; bases not matched to a gene: 6. Germline assignment: CDR1 SGHNT and CDR2 YYREEE (reference sequence). The CDR3 bases are TGTGCCAGCAGCAAAGGGACAGAAGACTATGGCTACACCTTC. Protein: CASSKGTEDYGYTF.

This clone was seen only once. This chain joins TRBV28 and TRBJ2-7, with TRBD2 matching over 11 bases. Germline lookup yields CDR1 MDHEN and CDR2 SYDVKM. The CDR3 runs to 14 residues. The junction had 5 bases not matched to a gene; V was cut back by 6 bases and J by 4 bases. Written as DNA, the CDR3 is TGTGCCAGCAGCACTAGCGGGGGTTCTTACGAGCAGTACTTC. Its protein is CASSTSGGSYEQYF.

The chain has TRBV6-6 and TRBJ2-7; tentative D call: TRBD2 (5 bases). The germline gives CDR1 MNHNY, CDR2 SVGAGI (reference sequence). This CDR3 has 14 residues. Trimming left V 7 bases short and J 2 bases short, with 15 bases between. The CDR3 loop reads CASNPAPGTYEQYF. The CDR3 bases are TGTGCCAGCAACCCGGCCCCGGGGACCTACGAGCAGTACTTC.

This chain uses TRBV18 with TRBJ2-7, with a possible D match to TRBD1 (6 bases). The CDR3 consists of 12 residues. Between the trimmed V and J ends, which lost 10 bases and 1 base, there was a span of 11 bases. Germline-derived CDR1 and CDR2 are KGHSH and LQKENI. The CDR3: CATAQGSYEQYF. CDR3 bases: TGTGCCACAGCACAGGGTTCCTACGAGCAGTACTTC.

The rearrangement links TRBV7-9 to TRBJ2-3; D may be TRBD2 (5 bases). The CDR3 runs to 16 residues. V dropped 11 bases and J dropped 1 base, with 22 bases sitting between them. Germline V CDR1 and CDR2: SEHNR, FQNEAQ (reference sequence). CDR3 DNA: TGTGCCCAACTTCAGTCTTCCCGGGGTGGCACAGATACGCAGTATTTT. As protein: CAQLQSSRGGTDTQYF.

The chain carries TRBV19 and TRBJ2-2; 9 nucleotides match TRBD1. The CDR3 covers 15 residues. Per the germline V gene, CDR1 is LNHDA and CDR2 is SQIVND (reference sequence). V gave up 3 bases and J gave up 6 bases; unmatched junction bases: 5. The CDR3 DNA reads as TGTGCCAGTAGTATTAGGGACAGGGTCGCCGGGGAGCTGTTTTTT. It specifies CASSIRDRVAGELFF.

J is TRBJ1-1 and V is TRBV18; D unresolved. Germline-derived CDR1 and CDR2 are KGHSH and LQKENI. With 1 base removed from V and 2 bases from J, the gap between germline ends came to 8 bases. The CDR3 length is 14 residues. The DNA of the CDR3 is TGTGCCAGCTCACCACAGGGTTATAACACTGAAGCTTTCTTT. This sequence encodes CASSPQGYNTEAFF.

J is TRBJ2-5 and V is TRBV5-4; D remains unclear. This CDR3 is 13 amino acids long. The germline V and J ends were trimmed by 5 bases and 5 bases, with 13 bases remaining between them. Germline CDR1 is SGHNT and CDR2 is YYREEE (reference sequence). The CDR3 spells CASRKTSGETQYF. In DNA, the CDR3 is TGTGCCAGCAGAAAAACGTCCGGGGAGACCCAGTACTTC.

This sequence joins TRBV6-5 and TRBJ1-1, with 8 nucleotides matching TRBD1. This CDR3 contains 15 residues. Trimming cost V 5 bases and J 1 base; bases outside gene matches: 6. Germline V CDR1 and CDR2: MNHEY, SVGAGI. The CDR3 nucleotides read TGTGCCAGCAGTACCGTTGGGACAGGGAACACTGAAGCTTTCTTT. It translates to CASSTVGTGNTEAFF.

V is TRBV18 and J is TRBJ2-3; 10 bases fit TRBD2. The CDR3 consists of 18 residues. The germline V gene encodes CDR1 KGHSH and CDR2 LQKENI. Unmatched junction bases numbered 12, after V lost 5 bases and J lost 1 base. CDR3: CASSSSGGLAGGTDTQYF. The CDR3 DNA reads TGTGCCAGCTCATCCTCTGGCGGGCTAGCGGGGGGCACAGATACGCAGTATTTT.

The chain has TRBV11-1 and TRBJ1-6; D not certain. Germline CDR1 reads SGHAT; CDR2 reads FQDESV (reference sequence). The length of the CDR3 is 14 residues. The germline V and J ends were trimmed by 0 bases and 14 bases, with 14 bases remaining between them. CDR3 in amino acids: CASSLAYSGKALHF. In DNA form, the CDR3 reads TGTGCCAGCAGCTTAGCGTACAGCGGAAAGGCCCTCCACTTT.

The V and J genes are TRBV5-1 and TRBJ1-2; tentatively, D is TRBD1 (6 bases). Germline V lookup: CDR1 SGHRS, CDR2 YFSETQ. V shed 4 bases and J shed 1 base, with 17 bases lying between them. The CDR3 extends over 16 amino acids. CDR3 residues: CASSPLSNRDNYGYTF. DNA of the CDR3: TGCGCCAGCAGCCCTTTATCAAACAGGGATAACTATGGCTACACCTTC.

The V and J genes are TRBV5-1 and TRBJ2-7; D perhaps matches TRBD1 (6 bases). The CDR3 loop spans 14 amino acids. In germline, CDR1 is SGHRS, CDR2 YFSETQ. V gave up 4 bases and J gave up 9 bases, with 20 bases separating them. The CDR3 DNA is TGCGCCAGCAGCGTACGACAGGCCCCTTCGGGGCAGTACTTC. This encodes CASSVRQAPSGQYF. The variable domain in full, with the rest retrieved from reference TRBV5-1 and TRBJ2-7, is KAGVTQTPRYLIKTRGQQVTLSCSPISGHRSVSWYQQTPGQGLQFLFEYFSETQRNKGNFPGRFSGRQFSNSRSEMNVSTLELGDSALYLCASSVRQAPSGQYFGPGTRLTVT.

J is TRBJ1-2 and V is TRBV30, with 7 bases that match TRBD1. The germline V gene encodes CDR1 GTSNPN and CDR2 SVGIG (reference sequence). There are 15 residues in the CDR3. The junction had 10 bases not matched to a gene; V was cut back by 1 base and J by 5 bases. The CDR3 here is CAWSGATGDLYGYTF. DNA of the CDR3: TGTGCCTGGAGTGGCGCAACAGGGGACCTTTATGGCTACACCTTC. Together with reference TRBV30 and TRBJ1-2, the CDR3 gives the full variable domain: SQTIHQWPATLVQPVGSPLSLECTVEGTSNPNLYWYRQAAGRGLQLLFYSVGIGQISSEVPQNLSASRPQDRQFILSSKKLLLSDSGFYLCAWSGATGDLYGYTFGSGTRLTVV.

This clone was observed a single time. The chain couples TRBV12-5 to TRBJ1-2; D unresolved. The germline V gene has CDR1 LGHNT and CDR2 FRNRAP. V was trimmed by 4 bases and J by 6 bases, leaving 12 bases between them. CDR3 size: 13 residues. CDR3: CASGWRMVHGYTF. CDR3 DNA: TGTGCTAGTGGTTGGAGAATGGTGCATGGCTACACCTTC. Based on the CDR3 plus reference TRBV12-5 and TRBJ1-2, the full variable domain is DARVTQTPRHKVTEMGQEVTMRCQPILGHNTVFWYRQTMMQGLELLAYFRNRAPLDDSGMPKDRFSAEMPDATLATLKIQPSEPRDSAVYFCASGWRMVHGYTFGSGTRLTVV.

The gene calls are TRBV6-2 or TRBV6-3 and TRBJ2-7; 9 bases align to TRBD1. The V gene end was trimmed by 5 bases and the J gene end by 2 bases; junction bases not matched to a gene: 1. CDR1 and CDR2 from the germline V gene are MNHEY and SVGEGT. The CDR3 runs to 13 residues. The CDR3 region is CASSGTGTYEQYF. The CDR3 coding sequence is TGTGCCAGCAGTGGGACAGGGACCTACGAGCAGTACTTC.

This clone was observed once. V usage is TRBV19 and J usage is TRBJ1-5; D may be TRBD1 (6 bases). Germline V lookup: CDR1 LNHDA, CDR2 SQIVND (reference sequence). The CDR3 has 14 amino acids. V lost 5 bases, J lost 9 bases, and 17 bases lay in between. This CDR3 is CASSPGGGLRPQHF. CDR3 sequence (DNA): TGTGCCAGTAGTCCGGGAGGGGGACTAAGGCCCCAGCATTTT.

This clone was detected only once. J is TRBJ1-3 and V is TRBV3-1 (or the pseudogene TRBV3-2); D is ambiguous. This CDR3 spans 13 amino acids. CDR1 and CDR2 from the germline V gene are LGHDT and YNNKEL (reference sequence). V was cut by 0 bases and J by 5 bases, with 5 bases left in between. CDR3 region: CASSQELRNTIYF. For the CDR3, the DNA is TGTGCCAGCAGCCAAGAACTTCGAAACACCATATATTTT.

On this clone itself: At the DNA level, this CDR3 is encoded by other sequences in the same sample as well. The chain joins TRBV11-2 to TRBJ1-1, with D hard to call. CDR1 is SGHAT, CDR2 FQNNGV, per germline. Between the trimmed V and J ends, which lost 3 bases and 2 bases, there was a span of 7 bases. CDR3 length: 13 residues. The CDR3 DNA sequence: TGTGCCAGCAGCTTGGGTGCCAACACTGAAGCTTTCTTT. Translation gives CASSLGANTEAFF.

Only a few counts were recorded for this clone. As the CDR3 is not closed by the conserved phenylalanine or tryptophan, this likely results from a read error. The DNA is omitted, as the CDR3 cannot be located on it reliably, and the CDR3 follows TCRdb's listing. The chain employs TRBV7-9 and TRBJ1-2. Germline-derived CDR1 and CDR2 are SEHNR and FQNEAQ (reference sequence). The CDR3 contains 12 residues when both ends are counted. CDR3 in amino acids: CASSLVDGDSHL.

This chain joins TRBV5-4 and TRBJ1-2, with TRBD1 matching 8 bases. The CDR3 length is 14 residues. The junction had 6 bases not matched to a gene; V was cut back by 2 bases and J by 6 bases. Germline V gene data show CDR1 as SGHNT and CDR2 as YYREEE (reference sequence). The CDR3 coding sequence is TGTGCCAGCAGCTTCGGACAGGGTCGAGATGGCTACACCTTC. Its protein product is CASSFGQGRDGYTF.

V and J are TRBV5-8 and TRBJ1-2; the D gene is possibly TRBD1 (5 bases). Per the germline V gene, CDR1 is SGHTS and CDR2 is YDEGEE. This CDR3 has 14 amino acids. V lost 3 bases, J lost 4 bases, and 13 bases lay in between. The CDR3 region is CASSWVFDSYGYTF. In nucleotides, the CDR3 is TGTGCCAGCAGCTGGGTATTCGACAGCTATGGCTACACCTTC.

This chain joins TRBV21-1 and TRBJ1-1; TRBD1, as called in the table, went unchecked against the DNA. TRBV21-1 is recorded as a pseudogene. This CDR3 spans 15 amino acids. In nucleotides, the CDR3 is TGTGCCAGCAGGAGCGGGGACAGGGATTTAGCTGAAGCTTTCTTT. This codes for CASRSGDRDLAEAFF.

This clone was detected once. The gene calls are TRBV25-1 and TRBJ1-1; D ambiguous. Between the trimmed V and J ends, which lost 8 bases and 1 base, there was a span of 14 bases. CDR1 and CDR2 from the germline V gene are MGHDK and SYGVNS. This CDR3 has 14 amino acids. The CDR3: CASGYTEGNTEAFF. CDR3 coding DNA: TGTGCCAGCGGATACACAGAAGGGAACACTGAAGCTTTCTTT.

The J gene is TRBJ2-3, the V gene TRBV9, with 8 bases lining up with TRBD2. Trimming took 4 bases from V and 5 from J; bases not matched to a gene: 9. The CDR3 totals 15 residues. CDR1 and CDR2 (germline): SGDLS, YYNGEE. The CDR3 sequence is CASSRAGGRGDTQYF. Written as DNA, the CDR3 is TGTGCCAGCAGCCGGGCGGGGGGCAGGGGAGATACGCAGTATTTT.

This chain connects TRBV7-9 to TRBJ2-7; TRBD2 might be the D (5 bases). V dropped 1 base and J dropped 5 bases, with 9 bases sitting between them. The CDR3 length is 13 residues. Germline lookup yields CDR1 SEHNR and CDR2 FQNEAQ (reference sequence). The CDR3 here is CASSLDLGDEQYF. The CDR3 region has the DNA TGTGCCAGCAGCTTAGACCTCGGGGACGAGCAGTACTTC.